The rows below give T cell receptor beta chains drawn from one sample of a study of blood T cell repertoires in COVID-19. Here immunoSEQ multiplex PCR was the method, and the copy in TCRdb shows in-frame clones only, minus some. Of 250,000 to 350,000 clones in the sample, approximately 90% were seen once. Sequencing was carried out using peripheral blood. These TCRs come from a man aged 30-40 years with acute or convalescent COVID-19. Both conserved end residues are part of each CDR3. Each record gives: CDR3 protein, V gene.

CASSFPSSGGASEQYF | TRBV28
CASSLAGGKGLSSNQPQHF | TRBV7-2
CASSPPRSRAETQYF | TRBV28
CASSLARVAGGRTQYF | TRBV27
CASSIERTGRQPQHF | TRBV19
CASSESPGEQYF | TRBV6-1
CATGTGGAVQYF | TRBV24-1
CSVVTANTEAFF | TRBV29-1
CAWSPGAGANVLTF | TRBV30
CASSTREIYGYTF | TRBV21-1
CASSPGTSGRAWFF | TRBV5-1
CASSFGASTDTQYF | TRBV27
CASSQDPVRTGYYGYTF | TRBV4-2
CASHRVGSGELFF | TRBV27
CASSAGGPHNEQFF | TRBV6-4
CANPSPASSYNEQFF | TRBV7-2
CASSEQGSYEQYF | TRBV6-1
CASSSEVYGRGEAFF | TRBV5-1
CASSSGANSYEQYF | TRBV7-9
CASSPQGISNQPQHF | TRBV19
CASRDSSNQPQHF | TRBV19
CASGEGQGGKSNQPQHF | TRBV12-5
CASSPTDRGSTEAFF | TRBV5-1
CAWSPQGNQPQHF | TRBV30
CAISGGEKLFF | TRBV10-3
CASSPGTGGQETQYF | TRBV9
CASSIGLAGGNEQFF | TRBV19
CASSSLTASTNEKLFF | TRBV5-6
CASSLGTLNTEAFF | TRBV11-2
CATSRDPTYRNTGELFF | TRBV15
CASSLAQGLAGGKEQFF | TRBV5-1
CASSFSGSGETQYF | TRBV5-4
CASSLEGTYEQYF | TRBV6-2/TRBV6-3
CASSWGLNEQYF | TRBV25-1
CASSVVSGGTEAFF | TRBV9
CASSEVRGSYQPQHF | TRBV6-1
CARALAGGEQYF | TRBV30
CASSDRNNSPLHF | TRBV19
CASSSRVESKAFF | TRBV2
CASSYPLTGLAGNTDTQYF | TRBV6-2/TRBV6-3
CASSSINYGYTF | TRBV6-4
CASRFNSGANVLTF | TRBV19
CASSRDRVNQPQHF | TRBV6-5
CASSLGARQSSPLHF | TRBV5-1
CASSLNFRTVRNEKLFF | TRBV5-1
CASSLYRSTEPQHF | TRBV28
CASSRGTSGVQETQYF | TRBV6-2/TRBV6-3
CASSQFTGVYTIYTF | TRBV3-1/TRBV3-2
CATLDRDRDNEQFF | TRBV15
CAISLAGGPYNEQFF | TRBV19
CASSWGGWNTEAFF | TRBV5-1
CAWTPGGVTDTQYF | TRBV30
CAWSVQGDEKLFF | TRBV30